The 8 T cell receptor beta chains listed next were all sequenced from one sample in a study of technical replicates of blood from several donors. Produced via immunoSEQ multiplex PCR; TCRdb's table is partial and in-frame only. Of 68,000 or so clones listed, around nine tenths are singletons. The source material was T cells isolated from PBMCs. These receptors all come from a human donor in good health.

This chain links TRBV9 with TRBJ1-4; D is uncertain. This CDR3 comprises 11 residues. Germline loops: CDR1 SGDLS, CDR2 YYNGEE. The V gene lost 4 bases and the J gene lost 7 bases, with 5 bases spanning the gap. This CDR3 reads CASSRGEKLFF. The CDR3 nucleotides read TGTGCCAGCAGCCGGGGTGAAAAACTGTTTTTT.

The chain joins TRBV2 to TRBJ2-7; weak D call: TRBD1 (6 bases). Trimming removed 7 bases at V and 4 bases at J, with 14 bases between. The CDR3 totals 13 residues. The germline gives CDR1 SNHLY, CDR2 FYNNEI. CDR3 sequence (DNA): TGTGCCAGCAAATCAGGGGAGTTATACGAGCAGTACTTC. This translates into CASKSGELYEQYF.

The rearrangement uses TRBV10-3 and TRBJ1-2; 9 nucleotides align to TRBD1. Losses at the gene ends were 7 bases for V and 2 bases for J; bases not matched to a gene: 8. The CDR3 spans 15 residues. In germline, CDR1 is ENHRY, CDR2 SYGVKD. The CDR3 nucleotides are TGTGCCATCACTAAGGGACAGGGCGGGAACTATGGCTACACCTTC. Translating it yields CAITKGQGGNYGYTF.

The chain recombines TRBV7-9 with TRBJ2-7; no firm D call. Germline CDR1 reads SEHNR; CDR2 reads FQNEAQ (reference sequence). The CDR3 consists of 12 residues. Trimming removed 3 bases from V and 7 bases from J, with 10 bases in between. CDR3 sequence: CASSFTFEEQYF. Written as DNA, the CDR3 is TGTGCCAGCAGCTTCACTTTTGAAGAGCAGTACTTC.

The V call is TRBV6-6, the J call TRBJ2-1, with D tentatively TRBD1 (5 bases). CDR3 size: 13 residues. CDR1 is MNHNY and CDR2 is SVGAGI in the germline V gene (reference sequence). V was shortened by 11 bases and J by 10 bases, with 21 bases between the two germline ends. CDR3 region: CACQSGFAWEQFF. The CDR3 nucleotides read TGTGCCTGCCAATCAGGGTTCGCTTGGGAGCAGTTCTTC.

CDR3 residues: CASSSSSGANVLTF. In DNA form, the CDR3 reads TGTGCCAGCAGCTCGTCTTCTGGGGCCAACGTCCTGACTTTC. The chain employs TRBV7-9 and TRBJ2-6; D not resolved. V dropped 4 bases and J dropped 1 base, with 5 bases sitting between them. From germline, CDR1 is SEHNR and CDR2 FQNEAQ (reference sequence). The CDR3 length is 14 residues.

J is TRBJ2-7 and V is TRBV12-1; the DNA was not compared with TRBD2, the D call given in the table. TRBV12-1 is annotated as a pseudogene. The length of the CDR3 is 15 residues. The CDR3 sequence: CASSFAKRERREQYF. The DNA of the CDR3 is TGTGCCAGCAGCTTTGCTAAGCGGGAGAGGCGGGAGCAGTACTTC.

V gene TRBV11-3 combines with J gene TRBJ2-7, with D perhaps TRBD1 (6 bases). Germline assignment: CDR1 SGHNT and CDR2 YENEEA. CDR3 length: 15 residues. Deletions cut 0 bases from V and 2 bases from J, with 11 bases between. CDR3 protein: CASSLEQGGPYEQYF. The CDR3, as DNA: TGTGCCAGCAGCTTAGAACAGGGCGGGCCCTACGAGCAGTACTTC.